The 17 T cell receptor beta chains given below trace back to one sample, sequenced in a study of T cells in Graves' hyperthyroidism and ophthalmopathy. The source material, RNA transcripts, was used to amplify TCR beta CDR3 regions. A set of HTBI primers served as the primers for a first-round RT-PCR of the TCR CDR3. A single record per CDR3 protein comes from TCRdb applying MiXCR to the multiplex PCR reads. The sample consists of some 760,000 distinct CDR3 sequences, 12% to 15% of them appearing once. Specimen: blood. The receptors stem from a woman between 18 and 30 years old with Graves' hyperthyroidism.

This clonotype showed up many times. This chain links TRBV28 with TRBJ1-5, with TRBD1 identical over 7 bases. The J segment lost 0 bases and the V segment lost 4 bases, leaving 3 bases of the junction unmatched. CDR3 length equals 15 residues. Germline CDR1 reads MDHEN; CDR2 reads SYDVKM. The CDR3 spells CASSSRDSSNQPQHF. The CDR3 region has the DNA TGTGCCAGCAGTTCCCGGGACAGTAGCAATCAGCCCCAGCATTTT.

The V gene is TRBV10-3, the J gene TRBJ2-2, with 10 bases that match TRBD1. CDR3 length: 15 residues. V shed 6 bases and J 4 bases; nucleotides not matched to a gene: 5. Germline V lookup: CDR1 ENHRY, CDR2 SYGVKD. This CDR3 reads CAIREGQGPTGELFF. The CDR3 DNA is TGTGCCATCAGGGAGGGACAGGGGCCCACCGGGGAGCTGTTTTTT.

This clonotype appeared a few times. This rearrangement joins TRBV18 to TRBJ2-3; D ambiguous. V was cut by 3 bases and J by 1 base, with 17 bases left in between. This CDR3 spans 17 amino acids. Looked up from germline, CDR1 is KGHSH and CDR2 is LQKENI. The CDR3 loop reads CASSPSLRGFGTDTQYF. Written as DNA, the CDR3 is TGTGCCAGCTCACCGAGTCTGAGAGGCTTCGGCACAGATACGCAGTATTTT.

The chain employs TRBV19 and TRBJ2-4, with TRBD1 matching over 8 bases. Per the germline V gene, CDR1 is LNHDA and CDR2 is SQIVND (reference sequence). This CDR3 spans 15 amino acids. With V trimmed by 6 bases and J by 8 bases, 12 bases remained unmatched. The CDR3 nucleotides are TGTGCCAGTAGCCCACTCCGGACAGGGTTGGACATTCAGTACTTC. Translated, it gives CASSPLRTGLDIQYF.

The table lists this clonotype with a few counts. The chain recombines TRBV19 with TRBJ2-3; 8 bases are a match to TRBD1. The ends lost 4 bases at V and 6 bases at J; junction bases unmatched: 3. The germline gives CDR1 LNHDA, CDR2 SQIVND (reference sequence). The CDR3 totals 13 residues. CDR3 in DNA: TGTGCCAGTAGTACCAGGGGGCTGGATACGCAGTATTTT. This translates into CASSTRGLDTQYF.

Many counts were recorded for this clonotype. The J gene is TRBJ2-5, the V gene TRBV18; D might be TRBD1 or TRBD2, each matching 7 bases. Germline lookup yields CDR1 KGHSH and CDR2 LQKENI. The CDR3 length is 15 residues. The V end lost 1 base, the J end lost 5 bases, and 14 bases lay between the germline ends. CDR3 sequence reads: CASSPRRQGGETQYF. The CDR3 bases are TGTGCCAGCTCACCACGACGACAGGGAGGGGAGACCCAGTACTTC.

This clonotype was seen a few times. In nucleotides, the CDR3 is TGTGCCTCGGGGGCAGGGTTTGGGAATGAGCAGTTCTTC. It yields the protein CASGAGFGNEQFF. The V call is TRBV10-3, the J call TRBJ2-1; either TRBD1 or TRBD2 may supply D (6 bases each). Trimming removed 11 bases at V and 7 bases at J, with 18 bases between. The CDR3 consists of 13 residues. CDR1 and CDR2 from the germline V gene are ENHRY and SYGVKD.

This clonotype showed up just a few times. The chain joins TRBV14 to TRBJ2-5, with a possible D match to TRBD2 (5 bases). The CDR3 sequence is 16 residues long. Trimming left V 1 base short and J 5 bases short, with 17 bases between. Germline CDR1 and CDR2: SGHDN and FVKESK. The CDR3 nucleotides are TGTGCCAGCAGCCAAGCGACGATCGTTCGGAGGGAGACCCAGTACTTC. The encoded protein is CASSQATIVRRETQYF.

This clonotype was observed a few times. The V call is TRBV20-1, the J call TRBJ1-6, with D possibly matching TRBD1 (5 bases). The CDR3 is 17 residues long. V was trimmed by 1 base and J by 1 base, leaving 14 bases between them. Germline-derived CDR1 and CDR2 are DFQATT and SNEGSKA (reference sequence). Here the CDR3 reads CSARGLVRGSYNSPLHF. CDR3 nucleotide sequence: TGCAGTGCTAGAGGCCTAGTGAGGGGTTCCTATAATTCACCCCTCCACTTT.

This clonotype was found many times. DNA for the CDR3: TGTGCCAGCAGCTTAGTATCTTCCGTCTGGGACTCTAGAGCCAATGAGCAGTTCTTC. Residues: CASSLVSSVWDSRANEQFF. V gene TRBV7-8 combines with J gene TRBJ2-1; D perhaps matches TRBD2 (6 bases). The CDR3 has 19 amino acids. Deletions cut 1 base from V and 6 bases from J, with 25 bases between. Germline values: CDR1 SGHVS, CDR2 FQNEAQ.

In its sample, this clonotype was seen many times. V and J are TRBV5-1 and TRBJ2-3; 9 bases match TRBD1. Germline V gene sequence: CDR1 SGHRS, CDR2 YFSETQ. The V gene end was trimmed by 5 bases and the J gene end by 6 bases; junction bases not matched to a gene: 7. This CDR3 is 14 amino acids long. CDR3 residues: CASRRQGGLDTQYF. CDR3 DNA: TGCGCCAGCAGACGACAGGGGGGTCTCGATACGCAGTATTTT.

This clonotype was seen a few times. The chain is built from TRBV28 and TRBJ1-4; 8 bases align to TRBD1. The V gene's germline CDR1 is MDHEN and CDR2 SYDVKM. The CDR3 has 15 residues. V shed 6 bases and J 8 bases; nucleotides not matched to a gene: 11. DNA of the CDR3: TGTGCCAGCAGAGGATGGCGACAGGGGTCCGAAAAACTGTTTTTT. Translating it yields CASRGWRQGSEKLFF.

The CDR3 coding sequence is TGTGCCAGCGGACTTATATACGAGCAGTACTTC. It codes for CASGLIYEQYF. The chain couples TRBV19 to TRBJ2-7, with D possibly matching TRBD2 (5 bases). Germline V gene sequence: CDR1 LNHDA, CDR2 SQIVND (reference sequence). The CDR3 is 11 amino acids. Trimming shortened V by 9 bases and J by 4 bases, and 10 bases separated the two germline ends.

This clonotype has at least ten counts. This chain joins TRBV20-1 and TRBJ1-5, with TRBD1 matching 7 bases. CDR1 is DFQATT and CDR2 is SNEGSKA in the germline V gene (reference sequence). This CDR3 contains 13 residues. Here the CDR3 DNA reads TGCAGCGCCCGACAGGGAGGGACTCAGCCCCAGCATTTT. Translated: CSARQGGTQPQHF.

This clonotype has just a few counts. The chain couples TRBV7-9 to TRBJ2-5, with D tentatively TRBD2 (5 bases). The ends were cut back, 5 bases at V and 5 bases at J, with 18 bases in the middle. This CDR3 comprises 15 residues. CDR1 and CDR2 (germline): SEHNR, FQNEAQ (reference sequence). The CDR3 spells CASSTKRGFGETQYF. CDR3 nucleotides: TGTGCCAGCAGCACCAAAAGAGGGTTTGGGGAGACCCAGTACTTC.

This clonotype was seen ten or more times. The CDR3 coding sequence is TGCAGCGTCGTCGCGGCAGGGCAACCCTACGAGCAGTACTTC. This gives the protein CSVVAAGQPYEQYF. J is TRBJ2-7 and V is TRBV29-1; the D gene is possibly TRBD1 (5 bases). Germline assignment: CDR1 SQVTM and CDR2 ANQGSEA. This CDR3 comprises 14 residues. Trimming took off 6 bases at V and 2 bases at J, with 17 bases between the two ends.

The V gene is TRBV11-2, the J gene TRBJ2-2, with D uncertain. Trimming left V 2 bases short and J 7 bases short, with 11 bases between. Germline-derived CDR1 and CDR2 are SGHAT and FQNNGV. The CDR3 is 14 residues long. CDR3 residues: CASSLNGLSGELFF. The CDR3, as DNA: TGTGCCAGCAGCTTAAACGGATTAAGCGGGGAGCTGTTTTTT.